This TCR beta chain emerged from a study of blood T cell repertoires in COVID-19. Produced via immunoSEQ multiplex PCR; TCRdb's table is partial and in-frame only. Among approximately 170,000 clones listed, roughly 80% were seen once. Germline V gives CDR1 SGHTA, CDR2 FQGNSA. With V trimmed by 5 bases and J by 3 bases, 1 base remained unmatched. There are 14 residues in the CDR3. Sequenced: peripheral blood. The chain employs TRBV7-2 and TRBJ2-1, with 10 positions matching TRBD2. The source is a woman older than 75 with acute or convalescent COVID-19. The CDR3 region has the DNA TGTGCCAGCAGCCCTAGCGGGAGCTACAATGAGCAGTTCTTC. Translating it yields CASSPSGSYNEQFF.